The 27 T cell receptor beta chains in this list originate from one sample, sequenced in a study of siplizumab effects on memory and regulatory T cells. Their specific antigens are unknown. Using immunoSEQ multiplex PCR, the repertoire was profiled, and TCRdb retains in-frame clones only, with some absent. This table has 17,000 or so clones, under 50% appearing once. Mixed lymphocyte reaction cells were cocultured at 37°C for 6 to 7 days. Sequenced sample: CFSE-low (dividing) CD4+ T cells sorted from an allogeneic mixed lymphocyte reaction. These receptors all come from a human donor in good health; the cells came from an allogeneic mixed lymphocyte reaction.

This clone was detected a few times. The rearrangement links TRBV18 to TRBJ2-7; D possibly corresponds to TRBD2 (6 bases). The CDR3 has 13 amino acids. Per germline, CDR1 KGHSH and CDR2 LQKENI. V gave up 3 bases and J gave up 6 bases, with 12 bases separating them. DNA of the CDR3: TGTGCCAGCTCACCTCATGTGGGGGGCGAGCAGTACTTC. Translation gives CASSPHVGGEQYF.

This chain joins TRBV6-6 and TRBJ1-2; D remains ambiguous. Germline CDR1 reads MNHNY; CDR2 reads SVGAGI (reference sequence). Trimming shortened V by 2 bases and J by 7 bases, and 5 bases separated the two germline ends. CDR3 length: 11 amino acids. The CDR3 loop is CASSYNGGYTF. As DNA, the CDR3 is TGTGCCAGCAGTTACAACGGTGGCTACACCTTC.

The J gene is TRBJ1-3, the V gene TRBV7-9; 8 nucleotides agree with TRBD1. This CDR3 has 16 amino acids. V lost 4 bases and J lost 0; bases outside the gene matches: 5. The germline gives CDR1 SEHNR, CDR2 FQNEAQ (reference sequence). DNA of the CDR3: TGTGCCAGCAGCTCTGGACAGGGCCTCTCTGGAAACACCATATATTTT. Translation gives CASSSGQGLSGNTIYF.

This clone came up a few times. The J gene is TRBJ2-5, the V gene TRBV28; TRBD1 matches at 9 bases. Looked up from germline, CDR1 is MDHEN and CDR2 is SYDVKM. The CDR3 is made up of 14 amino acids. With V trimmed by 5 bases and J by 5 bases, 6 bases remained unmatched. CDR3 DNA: TGTGCCAGCAGTAAACAGGGGGCTGTTGAGACCCAGTACTTC. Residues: CASSKQGAVETQYF.

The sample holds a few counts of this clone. This CDR3 is CASSVATEYTEAFF. The CDR3 bases are TGTGCCAGCAGCGTAGCTACAGAGTACACTGAAGCTTTCTTT. The chain is built from TRBV9 and TRBJ1-1, with no clear D. Trimming cost V 0 bases and J 3 bases, with 9 bases left between them. The germline V gene encodes CDR1 SGDLS and CDR2 YYNGEE. The CDR3 contains 14 residues. Together with reference TRBV9 and TRBJ1-1, the CDR3 gives the full variable domain: DSGVTQTPKHLITATGQRVTLRCSPRSGDLSVYWYQQSLDQGLQFLIQYYNGEERAKGNILERFSAQQFPDLHSELNLSSLELGDSALYFCASSVATEYTEAFFGQGTRLTVV.

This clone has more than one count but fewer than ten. CDR3 protein: CASTQGGEQHHTDTQYF. DNA of the CDR3: TGTGCCAGCACTCAGGGGGGGGAACAGCACCACACAGATACGCAGTATTTT. The chain combines TRBV28 with TRBJ2-3; tentatively, D is TRBD1 or TRBD2 (7 bases each). V was clipped by 7 bases and J by 2 bases, with 22 bases between them. Germline V lookup: CDR1 MDHEN, CDR2 SYDVKM. The CDR3 is 17 amino acids.

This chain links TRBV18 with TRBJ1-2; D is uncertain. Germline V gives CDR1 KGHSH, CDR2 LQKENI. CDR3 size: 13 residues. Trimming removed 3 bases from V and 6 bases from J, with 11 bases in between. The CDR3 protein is CASSPVIGDGYTF. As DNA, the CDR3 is TGTGCCAGCTCACCTGTAATAGGAGATGGCTACACCTTC.

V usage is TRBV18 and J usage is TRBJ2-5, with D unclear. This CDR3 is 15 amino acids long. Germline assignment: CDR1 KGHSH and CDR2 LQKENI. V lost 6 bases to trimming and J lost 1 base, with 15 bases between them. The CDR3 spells CASSPSRMFQETQYF. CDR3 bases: TGTGCCAGCTCGCCCAGCAGAATGTTCCAAGAGACCCAGTACTTC.

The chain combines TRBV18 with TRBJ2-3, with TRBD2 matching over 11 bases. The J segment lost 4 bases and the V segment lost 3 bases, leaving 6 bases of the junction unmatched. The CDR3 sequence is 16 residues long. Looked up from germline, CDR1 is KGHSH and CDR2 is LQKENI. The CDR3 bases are TGTGCCAGCTCACCGGTAGCGGGGGGGCCCCCAGATACGCAGTATTTT. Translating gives CASSPVAGGPPDTQYF.

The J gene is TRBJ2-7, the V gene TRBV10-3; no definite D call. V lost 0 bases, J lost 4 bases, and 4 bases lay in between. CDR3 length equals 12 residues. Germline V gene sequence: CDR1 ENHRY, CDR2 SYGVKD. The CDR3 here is CAISESGYEQYF. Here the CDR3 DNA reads TGTGCCATCAGTGAGTCAGGGTACGAGCAGTACTTC.

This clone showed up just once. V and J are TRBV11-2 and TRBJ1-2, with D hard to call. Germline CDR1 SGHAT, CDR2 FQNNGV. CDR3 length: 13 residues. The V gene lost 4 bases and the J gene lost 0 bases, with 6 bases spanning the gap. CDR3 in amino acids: CASSSDPNYGYTF. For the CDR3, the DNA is TGTGCCAGCAGCTCGGACCCTAACTATGGCTACACCTTC.

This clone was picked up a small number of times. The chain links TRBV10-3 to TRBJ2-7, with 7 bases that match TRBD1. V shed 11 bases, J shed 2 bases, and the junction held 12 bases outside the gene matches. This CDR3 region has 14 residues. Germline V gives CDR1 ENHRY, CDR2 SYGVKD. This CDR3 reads CAAARQGSAYEQYF. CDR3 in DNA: TGTGCCGCAGCTCGACAGGGTTCGGCCTACGAGCAGTACTTC.

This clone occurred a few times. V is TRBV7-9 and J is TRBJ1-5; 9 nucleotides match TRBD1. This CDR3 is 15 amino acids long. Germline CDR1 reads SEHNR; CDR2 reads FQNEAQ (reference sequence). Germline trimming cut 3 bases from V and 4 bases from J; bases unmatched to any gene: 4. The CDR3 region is CASSFGDRENQPQHF. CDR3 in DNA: TGTGCCAGCAGCTTCGGGGACAGGGAGAATCAGCCCCAGCATTTT.

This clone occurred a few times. CDR3 region: CASSIDTGGPLYEKLFF. DNA for the CDR3: TGTGCCAGTAGTATAGATACCGGAGGGCCGCTTTATGAAAAACTGTTTTTT. The V call is TRBV19, the J call TRBJ1-4, with no clear D. CDR3 length: 17 residues. V was cut by 0 bases and J by 6 bases, with 17 bases left in between. Per germline, CDR1 LNHDA and CDR2 SQIVND (reference sequence).

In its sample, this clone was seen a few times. The CDR3 reads CASSPGQLFTDTQYF. CDR3 DNA: TGTGCCAGCAGCCCCGGACAGCTTTTCACAGATACGCAGTATTTT. V is TRBV7-3 and J is TRBJ2-3; D possibly corresponds to TRBD1 (6 bases). Trimming removed 5 bases from V and 2 bases from J, with 14 bases in between. CDR1 and CDR2 from the germline V gene are SGHTA and FQGTGA. The CDR3 spans 15 residues. Using reference TRBV7-3 and TRBJ2-3 for the parts outside the CDR3, the full variable domain is GAGVSQTPSNKVTEKGKYVELRCDPISGHTALYWYRQSLGQGPEFLIYFQGTGAADDSGLPNDRFFAVRPEGSVSTLKIQRTERGDSAVYLCASSPGQLFTDTQYFGPGTRLTVL.

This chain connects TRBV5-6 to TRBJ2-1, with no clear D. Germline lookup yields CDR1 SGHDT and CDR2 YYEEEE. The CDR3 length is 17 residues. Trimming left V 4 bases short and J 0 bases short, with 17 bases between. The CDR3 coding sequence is TGTGCCAGCAGCCCTGGGATAGGCTACAGCTCCTACAATGAGCAGTTCTTC. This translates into CASSPGIGYSSYNEQFF.

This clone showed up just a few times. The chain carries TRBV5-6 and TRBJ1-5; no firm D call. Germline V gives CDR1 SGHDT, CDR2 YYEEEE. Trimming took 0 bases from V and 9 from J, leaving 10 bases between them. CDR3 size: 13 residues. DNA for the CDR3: TGTGCCAGCAGCTTGGGAGACCGCCGGCCCCAGCATTTT. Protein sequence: CASSLGDRRPQHF.

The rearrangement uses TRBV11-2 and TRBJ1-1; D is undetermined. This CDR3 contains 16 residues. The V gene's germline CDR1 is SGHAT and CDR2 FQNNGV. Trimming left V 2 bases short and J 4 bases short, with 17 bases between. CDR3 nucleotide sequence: TGTGCCAGCAGCTTAATGGCGGCGGGGAGCGGCACTGAAGCTTTCTTT. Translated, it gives CASSLMAAGSGTEAFF.

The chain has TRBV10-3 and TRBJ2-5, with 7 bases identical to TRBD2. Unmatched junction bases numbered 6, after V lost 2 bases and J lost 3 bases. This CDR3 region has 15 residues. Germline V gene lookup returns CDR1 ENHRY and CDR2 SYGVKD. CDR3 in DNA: TGTGCCATCAGTGAGCCGGGACTACTTAAAGAGACCCAGTACTTC. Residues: CAISEPGLLKETQYF.

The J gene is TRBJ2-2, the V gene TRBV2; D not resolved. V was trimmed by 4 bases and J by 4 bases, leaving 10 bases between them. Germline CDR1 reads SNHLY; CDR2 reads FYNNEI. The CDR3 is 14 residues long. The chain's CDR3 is CASSVAYPTGELFF. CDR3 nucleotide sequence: TGTGCCAGCAGTGTAGCATACCCCACCGGGGAGCTGTTTTTT.

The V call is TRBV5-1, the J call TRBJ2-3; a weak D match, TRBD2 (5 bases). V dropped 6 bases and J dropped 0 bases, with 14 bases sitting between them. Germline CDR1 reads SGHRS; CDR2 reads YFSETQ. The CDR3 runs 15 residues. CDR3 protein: CASNLASPSTDTQYF. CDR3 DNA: TGCGCCAGCAACCTAGCCTCACCTAGCACAGATACGCAGTATTTT.

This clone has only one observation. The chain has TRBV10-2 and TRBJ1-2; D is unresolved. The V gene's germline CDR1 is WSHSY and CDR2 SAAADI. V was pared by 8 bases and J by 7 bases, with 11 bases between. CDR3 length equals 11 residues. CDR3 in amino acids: CASGLGIGYTF. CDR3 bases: TGCGCCAGCGGCTTGGGGATTGGCTACACCTTC.

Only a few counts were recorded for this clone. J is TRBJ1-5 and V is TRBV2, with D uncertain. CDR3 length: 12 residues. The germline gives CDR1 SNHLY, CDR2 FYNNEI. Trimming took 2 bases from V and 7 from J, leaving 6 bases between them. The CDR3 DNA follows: TGTGCCAGCAGTGAATCGGGACAGCCCCAGCATTTT. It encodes CASSESGQPQHF.

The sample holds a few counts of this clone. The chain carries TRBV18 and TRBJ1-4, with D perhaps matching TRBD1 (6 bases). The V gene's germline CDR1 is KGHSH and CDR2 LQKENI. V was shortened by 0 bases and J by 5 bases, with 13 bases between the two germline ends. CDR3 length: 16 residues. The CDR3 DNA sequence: TGTGCCAGCTCACCACCTAACAGGGAGCGAAATGAAAAACTGTTTTTT. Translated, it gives CASSPPNRERNEKLFF.

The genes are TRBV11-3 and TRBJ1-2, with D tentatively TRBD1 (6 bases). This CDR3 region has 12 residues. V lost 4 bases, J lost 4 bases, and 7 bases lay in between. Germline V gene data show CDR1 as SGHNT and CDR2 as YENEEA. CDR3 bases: TGTGCCAGCAGCTCGGACAGCTATGGCTACACCTTC. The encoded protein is CASSSDSYGYTF. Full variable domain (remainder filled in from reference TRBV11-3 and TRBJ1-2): EAGVVQSPRYKIIEKKQPVAFWCNPISGHNTLYWYLQNLGQGPELLIRYENEEAVDDSQLPKDRFSAERLKGVDSTLKIQPAELGDSAVYLCASSSDSYGYTFGSGTRLTVV.

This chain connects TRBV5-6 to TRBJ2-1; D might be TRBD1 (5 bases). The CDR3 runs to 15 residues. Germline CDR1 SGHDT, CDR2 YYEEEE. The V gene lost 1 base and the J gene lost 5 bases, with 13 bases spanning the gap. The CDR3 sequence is CASSLLGPRNNEQFF. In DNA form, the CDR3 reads TGTGCCAGCAGCTTGTTGGGGCCTCGGAACAATGAGCAGTTCTTC.

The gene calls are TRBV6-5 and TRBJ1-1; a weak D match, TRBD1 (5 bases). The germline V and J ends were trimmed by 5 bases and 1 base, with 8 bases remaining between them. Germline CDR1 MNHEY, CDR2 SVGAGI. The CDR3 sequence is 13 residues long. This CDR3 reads CASSERGNTEAFF. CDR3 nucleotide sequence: TGTGCCAGCAGTGAAAGGGGGAACACTGAAGCTTTCTTT.